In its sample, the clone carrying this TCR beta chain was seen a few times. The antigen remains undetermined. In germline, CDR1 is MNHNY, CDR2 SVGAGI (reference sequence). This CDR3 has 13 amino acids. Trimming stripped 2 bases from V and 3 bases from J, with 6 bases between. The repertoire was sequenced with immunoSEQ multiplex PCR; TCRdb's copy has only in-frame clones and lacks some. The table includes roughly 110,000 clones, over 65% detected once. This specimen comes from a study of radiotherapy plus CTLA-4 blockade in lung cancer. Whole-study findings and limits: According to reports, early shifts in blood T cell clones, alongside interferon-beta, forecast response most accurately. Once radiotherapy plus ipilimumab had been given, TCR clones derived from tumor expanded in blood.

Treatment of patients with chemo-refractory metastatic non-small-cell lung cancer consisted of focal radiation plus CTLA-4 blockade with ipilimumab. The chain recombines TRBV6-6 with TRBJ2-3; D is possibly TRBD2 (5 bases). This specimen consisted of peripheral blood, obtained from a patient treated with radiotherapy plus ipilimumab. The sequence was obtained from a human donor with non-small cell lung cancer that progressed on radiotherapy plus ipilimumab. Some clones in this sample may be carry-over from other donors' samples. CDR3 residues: CASSYRLTDTQYF. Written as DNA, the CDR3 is TGTGCCAGCAGTTACCGACTAACAGATACGCAGTATTTT.